This T cell receptor beta chain is drawn from a study of blood T cell repertoires in COVID-19. Measured with immunoSEQ multiplex PCR; TCRdb has only the in-frame clones, and not every one. The table lists 90,000 to 100,000 clones, 82% of them singletons. Germline V lookup: CDR1 SGHDT, CDR2 YYEEEE. The CDR3 runs to 18 residues. J gave up 5 bases and V 0 bases, and 11 bases lay outside the gene matches. The sequencing sample was made of peripheral blood. V usage is TRBV5-6 and J usage is TRBJ2-3, with 11 positions matching TRBD2. This receptor was taken from a man aged 80 or over with acute or convalescent COVID-19. CDR3 residues: CASSLVRASGGPGDTQYF. The DNA of the CDR3 is TGTGCCAGCAGCTTGGTCCGGGCTAGCGGGGGGCCCGGAGATACGCAGTATTTT.